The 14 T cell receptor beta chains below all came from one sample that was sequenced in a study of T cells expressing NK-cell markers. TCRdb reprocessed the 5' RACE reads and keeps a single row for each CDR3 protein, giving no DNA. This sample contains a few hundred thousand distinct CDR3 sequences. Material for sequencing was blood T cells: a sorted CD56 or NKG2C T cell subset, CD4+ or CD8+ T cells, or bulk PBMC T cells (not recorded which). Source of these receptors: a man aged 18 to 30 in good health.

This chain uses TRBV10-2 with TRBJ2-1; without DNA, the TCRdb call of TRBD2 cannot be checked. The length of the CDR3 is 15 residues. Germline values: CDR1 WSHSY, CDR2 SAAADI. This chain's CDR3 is CASSSTSGRIHEQFF.

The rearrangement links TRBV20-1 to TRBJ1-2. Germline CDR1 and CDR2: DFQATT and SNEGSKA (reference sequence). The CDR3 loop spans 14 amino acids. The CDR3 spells CSARDVNGPYGYTF.

The CDR3 sequence: CASSQTGYQETQYF. The genes are TRBV3-1 and TRBJ2-5; TCRdb's D call of TRBD1 is untestable without DNA. The CDR3 consists of 14 residues. Per the germline V gene, CDR1 is LGHDT and CDR2 is YNNKEL (reference sequence).

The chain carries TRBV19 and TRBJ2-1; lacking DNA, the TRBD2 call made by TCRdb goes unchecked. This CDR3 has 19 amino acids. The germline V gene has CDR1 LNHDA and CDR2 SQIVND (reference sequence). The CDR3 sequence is CASSIYPSGRVNYYNEQFF.

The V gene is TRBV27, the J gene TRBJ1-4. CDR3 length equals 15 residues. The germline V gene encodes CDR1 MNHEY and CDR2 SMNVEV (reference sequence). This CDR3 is CASSLSVQRNEKLFF. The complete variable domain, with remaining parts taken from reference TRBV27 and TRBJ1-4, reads EAQVTQNPRYLITVTGKKLTVTCSQNMNHEYMSWYRQDPGLGLRQIYYSMNVEVTDKGDVPEGYKVSRKEKRNFPLILESPSPNQTSLYFCASSLSVQRNEKLFFGSGTQLSVL.

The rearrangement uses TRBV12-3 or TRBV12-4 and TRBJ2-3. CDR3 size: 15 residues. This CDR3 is CASSKAGAYADTQYF.

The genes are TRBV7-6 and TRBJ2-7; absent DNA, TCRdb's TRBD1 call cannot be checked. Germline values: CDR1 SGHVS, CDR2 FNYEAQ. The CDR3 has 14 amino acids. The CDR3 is CASSLAPGVYEQYF.

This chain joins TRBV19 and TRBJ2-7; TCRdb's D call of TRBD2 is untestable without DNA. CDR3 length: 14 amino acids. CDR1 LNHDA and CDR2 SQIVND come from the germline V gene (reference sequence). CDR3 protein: CASSIRAFTYEQYF.

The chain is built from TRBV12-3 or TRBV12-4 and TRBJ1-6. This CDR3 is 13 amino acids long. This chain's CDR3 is CASSRDPNSPLHF.

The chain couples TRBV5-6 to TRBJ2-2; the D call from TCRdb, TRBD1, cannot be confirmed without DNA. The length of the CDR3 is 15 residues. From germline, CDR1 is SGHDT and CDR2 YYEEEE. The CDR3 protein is CASTRGQVETGELFF.

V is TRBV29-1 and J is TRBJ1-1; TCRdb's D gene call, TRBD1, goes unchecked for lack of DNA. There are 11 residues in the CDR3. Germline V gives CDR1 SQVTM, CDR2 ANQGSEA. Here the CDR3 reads CSVGQLSEAFF.

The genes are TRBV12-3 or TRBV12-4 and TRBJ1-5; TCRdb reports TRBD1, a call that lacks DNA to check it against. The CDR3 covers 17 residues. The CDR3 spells CASSLMMGGRGNQPQHF.

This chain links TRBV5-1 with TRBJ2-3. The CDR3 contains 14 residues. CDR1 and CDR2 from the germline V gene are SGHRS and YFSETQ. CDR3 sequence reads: CASSLSDSTDTQYF.

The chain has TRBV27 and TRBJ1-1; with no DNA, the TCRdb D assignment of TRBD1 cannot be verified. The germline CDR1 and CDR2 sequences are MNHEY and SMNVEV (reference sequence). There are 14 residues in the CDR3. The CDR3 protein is CASSRRGLVAEAFF.